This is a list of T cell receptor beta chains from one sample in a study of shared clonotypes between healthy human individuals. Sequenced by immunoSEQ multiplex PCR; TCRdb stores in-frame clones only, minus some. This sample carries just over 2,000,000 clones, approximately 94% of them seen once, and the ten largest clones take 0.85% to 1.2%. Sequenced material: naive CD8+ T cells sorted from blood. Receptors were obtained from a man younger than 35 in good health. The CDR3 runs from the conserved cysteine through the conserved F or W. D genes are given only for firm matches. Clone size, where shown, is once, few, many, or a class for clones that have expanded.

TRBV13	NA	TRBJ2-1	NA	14	CASSLGQGGGEQFF	TGTGCCAGCAGCTTAGGGCAGGGGGGAGGTGAGCAGTTCTTC
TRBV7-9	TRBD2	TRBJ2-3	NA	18	CASSLPSTSGGSQITQYF	TGTGCCAGCAGCTTACCGAGCACTAGCGGCGGATCACAGATAACGCAGTATTTT
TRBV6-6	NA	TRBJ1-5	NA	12	CASSKYNQPQHF	TGTGCCAGCTCTAAGTACAATCAGCCCCAGCATTTT
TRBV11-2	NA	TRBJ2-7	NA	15	CASSSAPGVSYEQYF	TGTGCCAGCAGCTCAGCCCCGGGAGTCTCCTACGAGCAGTACTTC
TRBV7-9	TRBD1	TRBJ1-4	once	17	CASSSGTEAPVGEKLFF	TGTGCCAGCAGCTCCGGGACAGAAGCTCCGGTAGGGGAAAAACTGTTTTTT
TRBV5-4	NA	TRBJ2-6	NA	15	CASSLQGSGANVLTF	TGTGCCAGCAGCTTACAGGGATCTGGGGCCAACGTCCTGACTTTC
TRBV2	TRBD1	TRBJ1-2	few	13	CASSEETGQGYTF	TGTGCCAGCAGTGAAGAGACAGGGCAGGGCTACACCTTC
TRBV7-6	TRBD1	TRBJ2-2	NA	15	CASSPTTGDTGELFF	TGTGCCAGCAGCCCAACGACAGGGGACACCGGGGAGCTGTTTTTT
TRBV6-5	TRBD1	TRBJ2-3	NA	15	CASSTRDSLWDTQYF	TGTGCCAGCAGTACAAGGGACAGTCTGTGGGATACGCAGTATTTT
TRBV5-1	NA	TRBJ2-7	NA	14	CASSLGTGTYEQYF	TGCGCCAGCAGCCTCGGGACGGGGACCTACGAGCAGTACTTC
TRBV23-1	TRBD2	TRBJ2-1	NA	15	CASIPYGGGINEQFF	TGCGCCAGCATCCCCTATGGCGGGGGGATCAATGAGCAGTTCTTC
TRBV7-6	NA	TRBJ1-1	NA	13	CASSLAHATEAFF	TGTGCCAGCAGCTTAGCGCATGCCACTGAAGCTTTCTTT
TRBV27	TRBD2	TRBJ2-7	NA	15	CASSLTLAGLGEQYF	TGTGCCAGCAGTTTAACCCTAGCGGGCCTGGGGGAGCAGTACTTC
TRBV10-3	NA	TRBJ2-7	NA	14	CAISSGNILDEQYF	TGTGCCATCAGTTCAGGGAATATCCTGGACGAGCAGTACTTC
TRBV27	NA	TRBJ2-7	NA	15	CASSLGMDNSYEQYF	TGTGCCAGCAGTTTAGGAATGGACAACTCCTACGAGCAGTACTTC
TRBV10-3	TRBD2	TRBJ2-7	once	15	CAIRATSGGPYEQYF	TGTGCCATCAGAGCGACTAGCGGGGGCCCCTACGAGCAGTACTTC
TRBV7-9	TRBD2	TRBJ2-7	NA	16	CASSLASKRGSYEQYF	TGTGCCAGCAGCTTAGCAAGCAAGCGGGGATCCTACGAGCAGTACTTC
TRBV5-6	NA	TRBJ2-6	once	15	CASSLIPFGANVLTF	TGTGCCAGCAGCTTGATTCCGTTCGGGGCCAACGTCCTGACTTTC
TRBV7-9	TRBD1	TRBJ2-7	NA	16	CASSQPGTGKGYEQYF	TGTGCCAGCAGCCAACCCGGGACAGGGAAGGGATACGAGCAGTACTTC
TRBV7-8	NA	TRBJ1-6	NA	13	CASSLALVSPLHF	TGTGCCAGCAGCTTAGCGCTCGTATCACCCCTCCACTTT
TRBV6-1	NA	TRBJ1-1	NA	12	CASSEPNTEAFF	TGTGCCAGCAGTGAACCGAACACTGAAGCTTTCTTT
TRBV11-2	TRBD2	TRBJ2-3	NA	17	CASNYLIGAGGPDTQYF	TGTGCCAGCAACTACCTAATTGGGGCGGGAGGCCCCGATACGCAGTATTTT
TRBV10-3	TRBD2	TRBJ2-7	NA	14	CAISELAGGYEQYF	TGTGCCATCAGTGAGTTAGCGGGGGGCTACGAGCAGTACTTC
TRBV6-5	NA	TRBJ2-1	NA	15	CASRLRGPLGDEQFF	TGTGCCAGCAGGCTACGGGGACCGCTCGGGGATGAGCAGTTCTTC
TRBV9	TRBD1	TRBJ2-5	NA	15	CASSVVDRGEETQYF	TGTGCCAGCAGCGTAGTGGACAGGGGAGAAGAGACCCAGTACTTC
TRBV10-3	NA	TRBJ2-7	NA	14	CAITDEAASYEQYF	TGTGCCATCACTGATGAGGCAGCCTCCTACGAGCAGTACTTC
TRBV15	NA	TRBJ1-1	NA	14	CATSRSREDTEAFF	TGTGCCACCAGCAGATCCAGGGAGGACACTGAAGCTTTCTTT
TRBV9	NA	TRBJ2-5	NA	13	CASSPDSQETQYF	TGTGCCAGCAGTCCAGACAGTCAAGAGACCCAGTACTTC
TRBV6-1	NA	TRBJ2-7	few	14	CASSDTGLSYEQYF	TGTGCCAGCAGTGATACAGGGCTCTCCTACGAGCAGTACTTC
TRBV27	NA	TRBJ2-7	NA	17	CASSSGWPAESSYEQYF	TGTGCCAGCAGCTCCGGCTGGCCAGCGGAGAGCTCCTACGAGCAGTACTTC
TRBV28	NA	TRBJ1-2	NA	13	CASRARGHYGYTF	TGTGCCAGCAGGGCCCGTGGGCACTATGGCTACACCTTC
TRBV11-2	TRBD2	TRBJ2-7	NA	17	CASSLALGLAVTYEQYF	TGTGCCAGCAGCTTAGCCTTGGGACTAGCGGTAACCTACGAGCAGTACTTC
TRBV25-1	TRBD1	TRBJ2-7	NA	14	CASSVGQGHYEQYF	TGTGCCAGCAGTGTGGGACAGGGACATTACGAGCAGTACTTC
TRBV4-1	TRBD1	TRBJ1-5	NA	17	CVSSQEGGQGGNQPQHF	TGCGTCAGCAGCCAAGAAGGGGGACAGGGCGGCAATCAGCCCCAGCATTTT
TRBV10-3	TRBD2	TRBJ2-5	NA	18	CAISESRGTSGAQETQYF	TGTGCCATCAGTGAGTCGAGGGGGACTAGCGGAGCCCAAGAGACCCAGTACTTC
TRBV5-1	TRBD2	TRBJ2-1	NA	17	CASSWGRVGLAPDEQFF	TGCGCCAGCAGCTGGGGGAGAGTGGGACTAGCTCCCGATGAGCAGTTCTTC
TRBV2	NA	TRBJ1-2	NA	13	CASMTQGNYGYTF	TGTGCCAGCATGACGCAGGGGAACTATGGCTACACCTTC
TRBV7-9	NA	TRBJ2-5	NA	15	CASSNYNAGSETQYF	TGTGCCAGCAGCAATTATAATGCAGGTTCAGAGACCCAGTACTTC
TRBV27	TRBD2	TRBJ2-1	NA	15	CASSLGLAGLNEQFF	TGTGCCAGCAGTTTAGGGCTAGCGGGGCTCAATGAGCAGTTCTTC
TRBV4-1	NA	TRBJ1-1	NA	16	CASSQGTARPGTEAFF	TGCGCCAGCAGCCAAGGGACAGCTAGACCAGGCACTGAAGCTTTCTTT
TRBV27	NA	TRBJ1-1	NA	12	CASSERGTEAFF	TGTGCCAGCAGCGAAAGGGGTACTGAAGCTTTCTTT
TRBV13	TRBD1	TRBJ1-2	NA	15	CASSSNPGTGYGYTF	TGTGCCAGCAGCTCCAACCCCGGGACAGGGTATGGCTACACCTTC
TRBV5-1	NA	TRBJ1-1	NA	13	CASSLVYPTEAFF	TGCGCCAGCAGCTTGGTATACCCTACTGAAGCTTTCTTT
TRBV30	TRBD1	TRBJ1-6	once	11	CAWSGQGTLHF	TGTGCCTGGAGCGGACAGGGCACCCTCCACTTT
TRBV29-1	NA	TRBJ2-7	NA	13	CSVLHGTSYEQYF	TGCAGCGTCCTCCACGGGACATCTTACGAGCAGTACTTC
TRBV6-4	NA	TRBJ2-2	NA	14	CASSDPPFAGELFF	TGTGCCAGCAGTGACCCGCCTTTCGCCGGGGAGCTGTTTTTT
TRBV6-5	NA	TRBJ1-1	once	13	CASSYEAATEAFF	TGTGCCAGCAGTTACGAGGCAGCCACTGAAGCTTTCTTT
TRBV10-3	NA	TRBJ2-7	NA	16	CAISANRESLEDEQYF	TGTGCCATCAGCGCAAACCGGGAGTCCCTAGAGGACGAGCAGTACTTC
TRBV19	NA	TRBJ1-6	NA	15	CASSFPDRLGSPLHF	TGTGCCAGTAGTTTCCCCGACAGGCTAGGTTCACCCCTCCACTTT
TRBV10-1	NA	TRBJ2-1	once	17	CASSDTVGQRGWNEQFF	TGCGCCAGCAGTGACACGGTCGGCCAGAGGGGGTGGAATGAGCAGTTCTTC
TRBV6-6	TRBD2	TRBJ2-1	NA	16	CAISNWREGRRNEQFF	TGTGCCATAAGCAACTGGCGGGAGGGCCGTAGGAATGAGCAGTTCTTC
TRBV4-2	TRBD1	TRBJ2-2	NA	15	CASSPQTGVPGELFF	TGTGCCAGCAGCCCCCAGACAGGGGTGCCCGGGGAGCTGTTTTTT
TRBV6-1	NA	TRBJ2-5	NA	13	CASRFLQQETQYF	TGTGCCAGCAGGTTTCTCCAGCAAGAGACCCAGTACTTC
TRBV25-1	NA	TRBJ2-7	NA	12	CASSWTAREQYF	TGTGCCAGCAGTTGGACAGCTCGGGAGCAGTACTTC
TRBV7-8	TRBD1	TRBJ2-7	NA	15	CASSLGGQGAYEQYF	TGTGCCAGCAGCTTAGGGGGGCAGGGGGCGTACGAGCAGTACTTC
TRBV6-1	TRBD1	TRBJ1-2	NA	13	CASSEWTGYGYTF	TGTGCCAGCAGTGAATGGACAGGCTATGGCTACACCTTC
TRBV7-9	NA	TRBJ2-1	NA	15	CASSLPQERDNEQFF	TGTGCCAGCAGCTTACCGCAGGAACGGGACAATGAGCAGTTCTTC
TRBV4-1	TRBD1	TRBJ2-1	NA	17	CASSQLGQTSMIDEQFF	TGCGCCAGCAGCCAGCTGGGACAGACAAGTATGATCGATGAGCAGTTCTTC
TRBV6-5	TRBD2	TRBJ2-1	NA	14	CASSYTSGRDEQFF	TGTGCCAGCAGTTATACTAGCGGGAGGGATGAGCAGTTCTTC